This T cell receptor (beta chain) was sequenced for a study of T-cell reconstitution after alpha-beta-depleted transplantation in children. In its sample, this clonotype was seen many times. Unique molecular identifiers were incorporated into the prepared TCRbeta library. TCRdb fed the PCR reads into MiXCR, producing one record per CDR3 protein. This sample has about 22,000 distinct CDR3 sequences; roughly 10% occur once, and the top ten carry around 25%. CDR3 length equals 13 residues. CDR1 and CDR2 from the germline V gene are MDHEN and SYDVKM. The V end lost 5 bases, the J end lost 0 bases, and 5 bases lay between the germline ends.

Here the sequenced sample was PBMCs from the stem cell graft donor, taken from the stem cell graft. The receptor was isolated from a human donor who donated a stem cell graft to a child with chronic granulomatous disease. The chain has TRBV28 and TRBJ2-1; the D is unclear. This CDR3 is CASSESSYNEQFF. CDR3 nucleotides: TGTGCCAGCAGTGAGAGCTCCTACAATGAGCAGTTCTTC. Based on the CDR3 plus reference TRBV28 and TRBJ2-1, the full variable domain is DVKVTQSSRYLVKRTGEKVFLECVQDMDHENMFWYRQDPGLGLRLIYFSYDVKMKEKGDIPEGYSVSREKKERFSLILESASTNQTSMYLCASSESSYNEQFFGPGTRLTVL.